These 12 T cell receptor beta chains originate from one sample sequenced in a study of cytomegalovirus exposure and HLA in healthy donors. Primers: 60 Vbeta forward and 13 Jbeta reverse. TCRdb's copy holds only in-frame clones and misses some; the assay was immunoSEQ multiplex PCR. In the table there are about 160,000 clones, just under 80% of which are singletons. The sequenced sample was PBMCs. The receptors come from a woman aged 45-65 years in good health and CMV-seropositive.

This clone was counted only a few times. The V and J genes are TRBV7-9 and TRBJ2-3; 7 nucleotides match TRBD1. J lost 4 bases, V lost 6 bases, and 7 bases had no gene match. CDR1 and CDR2 from the germline V gene are SEHNR and FQNEAQ (reference sequence). The CDR3 spans 14 residues. For the CDR3, the DNA is TGTGCCAGCAGTCTAACTGACAGGGCAGATACGCAGTATTTT. Protein sequence: CASSLTDRADTQYF.

Notes on this clone: At one end, the junction sequence differs from germline, possibly due to a read error. The chain has TRBV4-3 and TRBJ2-5, with 7 positions matching TRBD1. The germline gives CDR1 LGHNA, CDR2 YSLEER. The CDR3 has 15 amino acids. The CDR3 nucleotides are TGCGCCAGCGGCCACGGGACAGCCAGTGGAGAGACCCAGTACTTC. Translating gives CASGHGTASGETQYF.

V usage is TRBV4-2 and J usage is TRBJ1-5; the D gene is possibly TRBD1 (6 bases). V lost 3 bases and J lost 6, with 15 bases in between. Germline V gene lookup returns CDR1 LGHNA and CDR2 YNFKEQ. The CDR3 has 15 residues. The CDR3 DNA sequence: TGTGCCAGCAGCCACACAGGGTCTTTTGGTCAGCCCCAGCATTTT. As protein: CASSHTGSFGQPQHF.

The chain joins TRBV6-1 to TRBJ1-2; 10 nucleotides match TRBD1. Germline V gene data show CDR1 as MNHNS and CDR2 as SASEGT. V lost 4 bases, J lost 7 bases, and 6 bases stayed unmatched. The CDR3 contains 14 residues. CDR3 sequence: CASSGGTGETGYTF. The CDR3, as DNA: TGTGCCAGCAGTGGGGGGACAGGGGAAACTGGCTACACCTTC.

This clone was detected only a few times. This sequence joins TRBV13 and TRBJ2-1; 8 nucleotides match TRBD2. Trimming took 5 bases from V and 4 from J; bases not matched to a gene: 10. CDR3 size: 16 residues. From germline, CDR1 is PRHDT and CDR2 FYEKMQ (reference sequence). The CDR3 loop reads CASSPFAGGSYNEQFF. Written as DNA, the CDR3 is TGTGCCAGCAGCCCATTCGCGGGGGGCTCTTACAATGAGCAGTTCTTC.

The chain is built from TRBV19 and TRBJ1-4; 8 nucleotides align to TRBD1. V shed 1 base, J shed 8 bases, and the junction held 3 bases outside the gene matches. The germline V gene encodes CDR1 LNHDA and CDR2 SQIVND (reference sequence). There are 14 residues in the CDR3. The CDR3 region is CASSIGQGAEKLFF. The CDR3, as DNA: TGTGCCAGTAGTATAGGGCAGGGGGCGGAAAAACTGTTTTTT.

This rearrangement joins TRBV18 to TRBJ2-3; unclear D gene. The CDR3 has 14 residues. The V end lost 0 bases, the J end lost 4 bases, and 8 bases lay between the germline ends. Germline V gene lookup returns CDR1 KGHSH and CDR2 LQKENI. CDR3 in amino acids: CASSPPSSADTQYF. The CDR3 bases are TGTGCCAGCTCACCACCGTCCTCTGCAGATACGCAGTATTTT.

This chain uses TRBV28 with TRBJ1-5; 8 nucleotides line up with TRBD1. CDR1 and CDR2 from the germline V gene are MDHEN and SYDVKM. The CDR3 totals 17 residues. J gave up 4 bases and V 3 bases, and 11 bases lay outside the gene matches. CDR3 DNA sequence: TGTGCCAGCAGTTTCCTACACAGGGGGAATGGGAATCAGCCCCAGCATTTT. Translating gives CASSFLHRGNGNQPQHF.

The CDR3 DNA sequence: TGCGCCAGCAGCTCGGTGGCGGGACGTACGCTCTACGAGCAGTACTTC. Residues: CASSSVAGRTLYEQYF. This chain connects TRBV5-1 to TRBJ2-7; D might be TRBD2 (6 bases). The CDR3 is made up of 16 amino acids. V lost 3 bases, J lost 3 bases, and 19 bases lay in between. Germline V lookup: CDR1 SGHRS, CDR2 YFSETQ.

The V and J genes are TRBV10-3 and TRBJ1-2; D not certain. Germline CDR1 reads ENHRY; CDR2 reads SYGVKD. This CDR3 contains 13 residues. The germline V and J ends were trimmed by 0 bases and 8 bases, with 10 bases remaining between them. The CDR3 nucleotides read TGTGCCATCAGTGAGTCCCCCAGCGACGGCTACACCTTC. Translation gives CAISESPSDGYTF.

The chain carries TRBV4-1 and TRBJ1-5; perhaps TRBD1 as D (6 bases). Per the germline V gene, CDR1 is MGHRA and CDR2 is YSYEKL. V lost 1 base, J lost 7 bases, and 17 bases lay in between. The CDR3 spans 16 residues. The CDR3 region is CASSQGIVQGRQPQHF. DNA of the CDR3: TGCGCCAGCAGCCAAGGCATCGTACAGGGCAGGCAGCCCCAGCATTTT.

This chain links TRBV28 with TRBJ2-5, with D uncertain. The germline V gene has CDR1 MDHEN and CDR2 SYDVKM. Trimming removed 3 bases at V and 2 bases at J, with 7 bases between. The CDR3 has 13 amino acids. CDR3 nucleotides: TGTGCCAGCAGTTTCGCAGGTCAAGAGACCCAGTACTTC. Translation: CASSFAGQETQYF.